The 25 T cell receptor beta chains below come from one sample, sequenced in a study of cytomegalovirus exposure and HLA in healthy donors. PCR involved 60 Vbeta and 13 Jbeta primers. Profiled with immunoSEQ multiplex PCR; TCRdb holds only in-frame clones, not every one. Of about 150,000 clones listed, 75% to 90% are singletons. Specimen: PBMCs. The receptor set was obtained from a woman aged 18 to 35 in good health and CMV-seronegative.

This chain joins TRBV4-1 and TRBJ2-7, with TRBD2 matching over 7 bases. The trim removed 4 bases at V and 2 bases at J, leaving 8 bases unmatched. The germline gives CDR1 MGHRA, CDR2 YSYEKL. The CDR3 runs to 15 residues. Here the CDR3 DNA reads TGCGCCAGCAGCCCGACTGGCGGGGGTACCTACGAGCAGTACTTC. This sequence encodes CASSPTGGGTYEQYF.

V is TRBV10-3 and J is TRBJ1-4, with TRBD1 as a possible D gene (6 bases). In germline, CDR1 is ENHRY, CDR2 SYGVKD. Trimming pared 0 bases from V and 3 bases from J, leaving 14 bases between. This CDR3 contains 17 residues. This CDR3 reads CAISESPGDRANEKLFF. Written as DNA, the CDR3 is TGTGCCATCAGTGAGTCTCCAGGGGATAGGGCTAATGAAAAACTGTTTTTT.

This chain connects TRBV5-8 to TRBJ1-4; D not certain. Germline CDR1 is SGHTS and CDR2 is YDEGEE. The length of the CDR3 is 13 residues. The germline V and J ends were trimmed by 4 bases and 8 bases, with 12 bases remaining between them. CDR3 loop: CASSPRTTEKLFF. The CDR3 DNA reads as TGTGCCAGCAGCCCGCGAACCACCGAAAAACTGTTTTTT.

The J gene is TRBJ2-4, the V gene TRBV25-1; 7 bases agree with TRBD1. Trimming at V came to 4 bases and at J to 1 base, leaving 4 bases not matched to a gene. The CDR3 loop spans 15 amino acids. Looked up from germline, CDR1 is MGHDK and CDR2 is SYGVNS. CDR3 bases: TGTGCCAGCAGTGGATACAGGGGTGCCAAAAACATTCAGTACTTC. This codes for CASSGYRGAKNIQYF.

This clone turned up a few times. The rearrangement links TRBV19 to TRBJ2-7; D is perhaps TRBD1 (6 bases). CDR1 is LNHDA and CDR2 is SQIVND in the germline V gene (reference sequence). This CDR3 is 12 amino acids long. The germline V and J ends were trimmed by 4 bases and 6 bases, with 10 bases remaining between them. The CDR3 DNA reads TGTGCCAGTAGTAAACAGGGTGGCGAGCAGTACTTC. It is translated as CASSKQGGEQYF.

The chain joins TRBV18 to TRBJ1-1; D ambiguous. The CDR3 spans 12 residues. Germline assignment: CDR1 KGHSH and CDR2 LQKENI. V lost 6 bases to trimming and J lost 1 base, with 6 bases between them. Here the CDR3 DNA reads TGTGCCAGCTCCCCGGGGAACACTGAAGCTTTCTTT. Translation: CASSPGNTEAFF. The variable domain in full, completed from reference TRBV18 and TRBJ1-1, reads NAGVMQNPRHLVRRRGQEARLRCSPMKGHSHVYWYRQLPEEGLKFMVYLQKENIIDESGMPKERFSAEFPKEGPSILRIQQVVRGDSAAYFCASSPGNTEAFFGQGTRLTVV.

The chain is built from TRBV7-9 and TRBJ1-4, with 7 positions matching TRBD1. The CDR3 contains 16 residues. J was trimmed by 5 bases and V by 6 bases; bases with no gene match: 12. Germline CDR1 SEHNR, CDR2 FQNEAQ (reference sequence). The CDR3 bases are TGTGCCAGCAGGCGGACAGGCCCGGGGGAGAATGAAAAACTGTTTTTT. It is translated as CASRRTGPGENEKLFF.

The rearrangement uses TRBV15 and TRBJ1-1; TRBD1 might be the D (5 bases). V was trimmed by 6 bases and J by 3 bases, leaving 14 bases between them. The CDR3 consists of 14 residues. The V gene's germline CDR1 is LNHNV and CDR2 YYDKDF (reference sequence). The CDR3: CATSKGGDDTEAFF. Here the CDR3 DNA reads TGTGCCACCAGTAAAGGCGGGGACGACACTGAAGCTTTCTTT.

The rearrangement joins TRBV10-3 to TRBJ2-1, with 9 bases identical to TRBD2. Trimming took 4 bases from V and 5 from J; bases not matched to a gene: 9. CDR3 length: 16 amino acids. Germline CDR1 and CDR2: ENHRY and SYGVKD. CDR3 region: CAISGPGTSRNNEQFF. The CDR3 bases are TGTGCCATCAGTGGTCCCGGGACTAGCCGTAACAATGAGCAGTTCTTC.

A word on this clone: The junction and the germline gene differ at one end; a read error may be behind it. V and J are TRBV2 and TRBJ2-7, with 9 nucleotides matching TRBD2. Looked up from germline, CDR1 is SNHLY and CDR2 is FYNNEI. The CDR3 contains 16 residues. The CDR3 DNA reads TGTGCCAGCAGCGAAGGGGAAGTAGCGGGAGTTTACGAGCAGTACTTC. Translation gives CASSEGEVAGVYEQYF.

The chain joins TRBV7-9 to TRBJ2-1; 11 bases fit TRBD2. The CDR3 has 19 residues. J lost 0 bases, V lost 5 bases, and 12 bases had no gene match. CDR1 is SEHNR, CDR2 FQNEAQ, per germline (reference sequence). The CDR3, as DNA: TGTGCCAGCAGCACCCGAACTCTAGCGGGGGGCCACTCCTACAATGAGCAGTTCTTC. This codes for CASSTRTLAGGHSYNEQFF.

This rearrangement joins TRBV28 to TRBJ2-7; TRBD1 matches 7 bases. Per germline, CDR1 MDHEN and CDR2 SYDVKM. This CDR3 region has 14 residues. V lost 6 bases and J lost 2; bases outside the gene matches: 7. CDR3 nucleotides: TGTGCCAGCAGGGTGACAGGGTTGACCTACGAGCAGTACTTC. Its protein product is CASRVTGLTYEQYF. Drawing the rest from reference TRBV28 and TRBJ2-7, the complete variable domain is DVKVTQSSRYLVKRTGEKVFLECVQDMDHENMFWYRQDPGLGLRLIYFSYDVKMKEKGDIPEGYSVSREKKERFSLILESASTNQTSMYLCASRVTGLTYEQYFGPGTRLTVT.

CDR3 DNA: TGTGCCAGCAGCCCCAGGAGGGCGGACTTAGAGACCCAGTACTTC. Translated: CASSPRRADLETQYF. The chain couples TRBV2 to TRBJ2-5; a possible D gene is TRBD2 (6 bases). V was shortened by 6 bases and J by 4 bases, with 18 bases between the two germline ends. This CDR3 contains 15 residues. Looked up from germline, CDR1 is SNHLY and CDR2 is FYNNEI. Full variable domain (missing parts from reference TRBV2 and TRBJ2-5): EPEVTQTPSHQVTQMGQEVILRCVPISNHLYFYWYRQILGQKVEFLVSFYNNEISEKSEIFDDQFSVERPDGSNFTLKIRSTKLEDSAMYFCASSPRRADLETQYFGPGTRLLVL.

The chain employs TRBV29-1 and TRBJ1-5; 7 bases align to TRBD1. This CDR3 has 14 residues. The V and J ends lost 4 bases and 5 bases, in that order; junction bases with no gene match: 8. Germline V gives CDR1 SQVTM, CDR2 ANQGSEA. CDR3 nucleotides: TGCAGCGTTGTTCCGACAGGGATGGATCAGCCCCAGCATTTT. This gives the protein CSVVPTGMDQPQHF. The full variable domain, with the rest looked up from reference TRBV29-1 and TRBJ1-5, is SAVISQKPSRDICQRGTSLTIQCQVDSQVTMMFWYRQQPGQSLTLIATANQGSEATYESGFVIDKFPISRPNLTFSTLTVSNMSPEDSSIYLCSVVPTGMDQPQHFGDGTRLSIL.

The CDR3 loop is CASIRLAGGSGELFF. In DNA form, the CDR3 reads TGTGCCAGCATTCGACTAGCGGGGGGTTCCGGGGAGCTGTTTTTT. This sequence joins TRBV2 and TRBJ2-2, with TRBD2 matching 13 bases. The CDR3 length is 15 residues. Germline-derived CDR1 and CDR2 are SNHLY and FYNNEI. The J segment lost 6 bases and the V segment lost 7 bases, leaving 5 bases of the junction unmatched.

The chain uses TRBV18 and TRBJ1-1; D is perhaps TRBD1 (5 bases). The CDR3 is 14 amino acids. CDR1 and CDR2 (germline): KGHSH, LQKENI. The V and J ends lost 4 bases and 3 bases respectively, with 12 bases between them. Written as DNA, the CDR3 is TGTGCCAGCTCACTCCGGGGAGGGGACACTGAAGCTTTCTTT. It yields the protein CASSLRGGDTEAFF. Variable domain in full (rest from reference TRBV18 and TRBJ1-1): NAGVMQNPRHLVRRRGQEARLRCSPMKGHSHVYWYRQLPEEGLKFMVYLQKENIIDESGMPKERFSAEFPKEGPSILRIQQVVRGDSAAYFCASSLRGGDTEAFFGQGTRLTVV.

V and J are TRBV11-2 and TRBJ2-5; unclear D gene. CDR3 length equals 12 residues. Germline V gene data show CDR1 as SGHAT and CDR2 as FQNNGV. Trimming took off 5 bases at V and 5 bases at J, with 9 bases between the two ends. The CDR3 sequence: CASSLPVETQYF. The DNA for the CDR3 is TGTGCCAGCAGCCTCCCGGTGGAGACCCAGTACTTC.

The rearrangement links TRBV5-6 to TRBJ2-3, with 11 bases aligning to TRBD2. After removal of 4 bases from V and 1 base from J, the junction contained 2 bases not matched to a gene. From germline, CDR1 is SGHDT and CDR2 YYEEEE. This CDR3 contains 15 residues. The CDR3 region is CASSRGLAGTDTQYF. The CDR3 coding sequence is TGTGCCAGCAGCAGGGGACTAGCGGGCACAGATACGCAGTATTTT.

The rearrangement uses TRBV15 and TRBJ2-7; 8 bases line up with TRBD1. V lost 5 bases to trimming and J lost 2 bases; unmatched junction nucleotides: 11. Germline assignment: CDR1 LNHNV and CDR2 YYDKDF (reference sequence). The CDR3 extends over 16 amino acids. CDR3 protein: CATSGRQGSDTYEQYF. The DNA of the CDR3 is TGTGCCACCAGCGGAAGACAGGGGAGTGATACCTACGAGCAGTACTTC.

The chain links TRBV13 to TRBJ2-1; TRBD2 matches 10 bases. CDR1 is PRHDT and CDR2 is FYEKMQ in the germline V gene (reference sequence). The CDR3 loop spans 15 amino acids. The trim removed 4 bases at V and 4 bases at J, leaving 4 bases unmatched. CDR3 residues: CASSYRTSGYNEQFF. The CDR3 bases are TGTGCCAGCAGCTACCGGACTAGCGGTTACAATGAGCAGTTCTTC.

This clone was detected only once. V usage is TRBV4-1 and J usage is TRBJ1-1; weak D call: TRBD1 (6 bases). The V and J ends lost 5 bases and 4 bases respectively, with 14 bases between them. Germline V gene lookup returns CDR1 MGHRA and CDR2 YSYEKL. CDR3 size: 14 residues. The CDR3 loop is CASSANREGTEAFF. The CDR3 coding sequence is TGCGCCAGCAGCGCGAACAGGGAAGGCACTGAAGCTTTCTTT.

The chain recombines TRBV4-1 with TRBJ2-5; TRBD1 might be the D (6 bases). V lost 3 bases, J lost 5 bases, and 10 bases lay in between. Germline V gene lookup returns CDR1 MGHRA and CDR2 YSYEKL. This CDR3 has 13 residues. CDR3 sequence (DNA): TGCGCCAGCAGCCAGACAGGTGGGGAGACCCAGTACTTC. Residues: CASSQTGGETQYF.

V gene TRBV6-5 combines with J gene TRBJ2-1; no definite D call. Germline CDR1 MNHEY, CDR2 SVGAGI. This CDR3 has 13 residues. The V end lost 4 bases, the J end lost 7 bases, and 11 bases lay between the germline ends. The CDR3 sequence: CASSSVTGNEQFF. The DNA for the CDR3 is TGTGCCAGCAGTTCCGTGACTGGAAATGAGCAGTTCTTC.

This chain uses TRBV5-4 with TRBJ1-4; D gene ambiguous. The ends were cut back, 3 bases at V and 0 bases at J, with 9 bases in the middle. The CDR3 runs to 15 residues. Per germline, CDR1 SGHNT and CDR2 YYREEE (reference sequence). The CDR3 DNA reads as TGTGCCAGCAGCTCCGGCGGAGCAACTAATGAAAAACTGTTTTTT. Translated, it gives CASSSGGATNEKLFF.

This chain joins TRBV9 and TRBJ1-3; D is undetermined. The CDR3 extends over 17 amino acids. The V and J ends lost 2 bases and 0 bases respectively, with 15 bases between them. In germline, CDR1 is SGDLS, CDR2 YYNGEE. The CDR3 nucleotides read TGTGCCAGCAGCGTCCGTCTGACGGGTGACTCTGGAAACACCATATATTTT. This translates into CASSVRLTGDSGNTIYF. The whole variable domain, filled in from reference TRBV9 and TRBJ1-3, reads DSGVTQTPKHLITATGQRVTLRCSPRSGDLSVYWYQQSLDQGLQFLIQYYNGEERAKGNILERFSAQQFPDLHSELNLSSLELGDSALYFCASSVRLTGDSGNTIYFGEGSWLTVV.